These 3 T cell receptor beta chains were sequenced from one sample in a study of blood T cell repertoires in COVID-19. Measured with immunoSEQ multiplex PCR; TCRdb has only the in-frame clones, and not every one. This table has some 160,000 clones, 80% to 90% appearing once. The sequenced sample consisted of peripheral blood. Receptor source: a woman in her sixties or seventies with active COVID-19.

This clone was observed a single time. V gene TRBV27 combines with J gene TRBJ2-2, with D perhaps TRBD2 (6 bases). Trimming shortened V by 7 bases and J by 3 bases, and 9 bases separated the two germline ends. CDR3 length: 13 residues. Germline CDR1 reads MNHEY; CDR2 reads SMNVEV (reference sequence). The CDR3 loop reads CASKGTHTGELFF. CDR3 DNA sequence: TGTGCCAGCAAAGGGACTCACACCGGGGAGCTGTTTTTT.

The genes are TRBV7-2 and TRBJ2-1; D is uncertain. The CDR3 has 15 residues. The V end was cut by 1 base, the J end by 4 bases, with 11 bases between. CDR1 is SGHTA and CDR2 is FQGNSA in the germline V gene. DNA for the CDR3: TGTGCCAGCAGCTTAGGGTTTAGCAGTTACAATGAGCAGTTCTTC. Amino acids: CASSLGFSSYNEQFF.

The chain carries TRBV4-1 and TRBJ1-1; no clear D. The germline V gene has CDR1 MGHRA and CDR2 YSYEKL. This CDR3 has 15 residues. The ends were cut back, 1 base at V and 4 bases at J, with 13 bases in the middle. The CDR3 protein is CASSQAKGGSTEAFF. CDR3 nucleotide sequence: TGCGCCAGCAGCCAAGCAAAAGGAGGGAGCACTGAAGCTTTCTTT.